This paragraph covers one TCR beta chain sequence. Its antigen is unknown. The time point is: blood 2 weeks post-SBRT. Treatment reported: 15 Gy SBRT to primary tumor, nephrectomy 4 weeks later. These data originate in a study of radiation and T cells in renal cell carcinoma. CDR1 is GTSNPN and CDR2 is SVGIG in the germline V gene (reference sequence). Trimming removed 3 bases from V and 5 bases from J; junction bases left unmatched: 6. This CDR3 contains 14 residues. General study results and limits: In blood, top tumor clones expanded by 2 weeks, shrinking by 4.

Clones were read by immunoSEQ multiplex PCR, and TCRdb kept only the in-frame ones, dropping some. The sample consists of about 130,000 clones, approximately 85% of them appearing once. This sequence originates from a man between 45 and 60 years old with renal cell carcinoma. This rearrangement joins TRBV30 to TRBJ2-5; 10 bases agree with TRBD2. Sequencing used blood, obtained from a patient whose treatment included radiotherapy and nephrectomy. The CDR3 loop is CAWSPAGGRETQYF. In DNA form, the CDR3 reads TGTGCCTGGAGCCCAGCGGGAGGGAGGGAGACCCAGTACTTC.